The 9 T cell receptor beta chains reported below all come from one sample, sequenced in a study of CD8 T cells in ankylosing spondylitis. TCRdb independently ran MiXCR on the 5' RACE reads; one entry per CDR3 protein. The table includes a few hundred thousand distinct CDR3 sequences, roughly 20% detected once. Material: blood, either unsorted or a sorted T cell fraction (not recorded which). Every receptor here comes from a male donor with ankylosing spondylitis or in good health (not recorded which).

This chain joins TRBV29-1 and TRBJ1-2, with D uncertain. This CDR3 region has 10 residues. The V gene's germline CDR1 is SQVTM and CDR2 ANQGSEA. V was clipped by 0 bases and J by 4 bases, with 0 bases between them. CDR3 DNA: TGCAGCGTTGAAGACTATGGCTACACCTTC. This codes for CSVEDYGYTF.

The chain links TRBV14 to TRBJ2-5; TRBD1 agrees at 8 bases. Looked up from germline, CDR1 is SGHDN and CDR2 is FVKESK. The CDR3 extends over 15 amino acids. With V trimmed by 3 bases and J by 5 bases, 8 bases remained unmatched. The CDR3 sequence is CASSQPGGLWETQYF. DNA of the CDR3: TGTGCCAGCAGCCAGCCAGGGGGCTTGTGGGAGACCCAGTACTTC.

This CDR3 is CASRDLGSSEQYF. The CDR3 DNA is TGTGCCAGCCGAGATTTGGGGTCGAGCGAGCAGTACTTC. V usage is TRBV12-3 or TRBV12-4 and J usage is TRBJ2-7; D gene ambiguous. Trimming pared 8 bases from V and 6 bases from J, leaving 17 bases between. The CDR3 spans 13 residues.

Ten or more counts support this clonotype. The gene calls are TRBV5-1 and TRBJ2-7; no clear D. V was clipped by 3 bases and J by 5 bases, with 15 bases between them. The CDR3 has 14 residues. Germline V gene data show CDR1 as SGHRS and CDR2 as YFSETQ. This chain's CDR3 is CASSYFWVGDEQYF. As DNA, the CDR3 is TGCGCCAGCAGCTACTTCTGGGTTGGAGACGAGCAGTACTTC. The whole variable domain, filled in from reference TRBV5-1 and TRBJ2-7, reads KAGVTQTPRYLIKTRGQQVTLSCSPISGHRSVSWYQQTPGQGLQFLFEYFSETQRNKGNFPGRFSGRQFSNSRSEMNVSTLELGDSALYLCASSYFWVGDEQYFGPGTRLTVT.

The chain joins TRBV5-1 to TRBJ2-5; 9 nucleotides align to TRBD2. This CDR3 spans 15 amino acids. J gave up 2 bases and V 0 bases, and 2 bases lay outside the gene matches. Germline CDR1 is SGHRS and CDR2 is YFSETQ. CDR3 residues: CASSLERGEQETQYF. CDR3 in DNA: TGCGCCAGCAGCTTGGAGCGGGGGGAACAAGAGACCCAGTACTTC.

The rearrangement uses TRBV12-3 or TRBV12-4 and TRBJ2-3, with 8 bases identical to TRBD2. Trimming at V came to 5 bases and at J to 6 bases, leaving 16 bases not matched to a gene. CDR3 length: 17 residues. CDR3 bases: TGTGCCAGCAGTCAAGAACTAGCGGCCCCAGGAGAGGATACGCAGTATTTT. Its protein product is CASSQELAAPGEDTQYF.

The chain couples TRBV4-1 to TRBJ2-3; 8 nucleotides align to TRBD1. Germline-derived CDR1 and CDR2 are MGHRA and YSYEKL. This CDR3 region has 17 residues. The trim removed 1 base at V and 2 bases at J, leaving 8 bases unmatched. The CDR3 protein is CASSQGFGQGPTDTQYF. CDR3 sequence (DNA): TGCGCCAGCAGCCAAGGGTTCGGACAGGGACCCACAGATACGCAGTATTTT.

The rearrangement joins TRBV12-3 or TRBV12-4 to TRBJ2-7; D is undetermined. Trimming left V 0 bases short and J 2 bases short, with 8 bases between. This CDR3 contains 14 residues. Here the CDR3 reads CASSLADGAYEQYF. Here the CDR3 DNA reads TGTGCCAGCAGTTTAGCGGACGGTGCCTACGAGCAGTACTTC.

This clonotype was counted between two and nine times. This sequence joins TRBV5-1 and TRBJ2-1; TRBD1 aligns across 10 bases. The CDR3 consists of 15 residues. In germline, CDR1 is SGHRS, CDR2 YFSETQ. The junction had 3 bases not matched to a gene; V was cut back by 1 base and J by 5 bases. This CDR3 is CASSLLGTGDNEQFF. The CDR3 nucleotides read TGCGCCAGCAGCTTGCTCGGGACAGGGGACAATGAGCAGTTCTTC.